Following are 30 T cell receptor beta chains from one sample sequenced in a study of blood T cell repertoires in COVID-19. Clones were read by immunoSEQ multiplex PCR, and TCRdb kept only the in-frame ones, dropping some. The data contain about 170,000 clones, over 70% of them singletons. Source material: peripheral blood. These receptor sequences come from a woman aged 55-69 years with acute or convalescent COVID-19.

About this clone itself: The junction departs from germline at one end; a sequencing error may be responsible. J is TRBJ1-1 and V is TRBV5-1; perhaps TRBD1 as D (6 bases). The CDR3 is 14 residues long. Germline-derived CDR1 and CDR2 are SGHRS and YFSETQ. DNA of the CDR3: TGCGCCAGCAGCTTTACAGGGCCGAACGCTGAAGCTTTCTTT. It codes for CASSFTGPNAEAFF. Using reference TRBV5-1 and TRBJ1-1 for the parts outside the CDR3, the full variable domain is KAGVTQTPRYLIKTRGQQVTLSCSPISGHRSVSWYQQTPGQGLQFLFEYFSETQRNKGNFPGRFSGRQFSNSRSEMNVSTLELGDSALYLCASSFTGPNAEAFFGQGTRLTVV.

This clone occurred a few times. The chain employs TRBV6-5 and TRBJ1-2; D possibly corresponds to TRBD1 (5 bases). This CDR3 is built from 13 residues. The ends were cut back, 7 bases at V and 8 bases at J, with 17 bases in the middle. In germline, CDR1 is MNHEY, CDR2 SVGAGI. The CDR3 bases are TGTGCCAGCAAGGCACTCGGGCAGGGAGGCTACACCTTC. Its translation is CASKALGQGGYTF.

The chain couples TRBV29-1 to TRBJ2-1; 16 bases agree with TRBD2. The J segment lost 4 bases and the V segment lost 4 bases, leaving 7 bases of the junction unmatched. CDR1 and CDR2 from the germline V gene are SQVTM and ANQGSEA. The CDR3 is 17 residues long. CDR3: CSVGGTSGGAGYNEQFF. In DNA, the CDR3 is TGCAGCGTTGGAGGGACTAGCGGGGGGGCCGGTTACAATGAGCAGTTCTTC.

This clone was seen only once. This rearrangement joins TRBV7-2 to TRBJ2-4, with D tentatively TRBD2 (5 bases). The CDR3 totals 15 residues. Germline CDR1 reads SGHTA; CDR2 reads FQGNSA. V lost 3 bases, J lost 4 bases, and 13 bases lay in between. The CDR3 protein is CASSLGAVPKNIQYF. The CDR3 DNA reads TGTGCCAGCAGCTTGGGAGCGGTCCCAAAAAACATTCAGTACTTC.

The chain employs TRBV12-3 or TRBV12-4 and TRBJ2-7; possible D gene TRBD2, 5 bases. Trimming removed 4 bases at V and 4 bases at J, with 8 bases between. CDR3 size: 12 residues. CDR3 in amino acids: CASSSGGYEQYF. In nucleotides, the CDR3 is TGTGCCAGCAGTTCTGGCGGGTACGAGCAGTACTTC.

This sequence joins TRBV6-5 and TRBJ2-7; TRBD2 is a possible D gene (5 bases). The CDR3 totals 14 residues. Germline values: CDR1 MNHEY, CDR2 SVGAGI. V dropped 7 bases and J dropped 2 bases, with 15 bases sitting between them. The CDR3, as DNA: TGTGCCAGCAAGTCATCCGAGGGCCCCTACGAGCAGTACTTC. Protein sequence: CASKSSEGPYEQYF.

This chain uses TRBV6-2 or TRBV6-3 with TRBJ1-2; tentatively, D is TRBD1 (6 bases). Germline V CDR1 and CDR2: MNHEY, SVGEGT. The CDR3 runs 14 residues. The V end lost 4 bases, the J end lost 6 bases, and 15 bases lay between the germline ends. The CDR3 coding sequence is TGTGCCAGCAGTTCCTTGCGACAGGCTAATGGCTACACCTTC. It yields the protein CASSSLRQANGYTF.

The chain employs TRBV7-2 and TRBJ2-6; D perhaps matches TRBD2 (6 bases). CDR3 length equals 17 residues. With 2 bases removed from V and 0 bases from J, the gap between germline ends came to 11 bases. The germline gives CDR1 SGHTA, CDR2 FQGNSA. The DNA for the CDR3 is TGTGCCAGCAGCTTAACGCGGGGCTTCTCTGGGGCCAACGTCCTGACTTTC. Amino acids: CASSLTRGFSGANVLTF.

The chain has TRBV5-4 and TRBJ2-5; 12 nucleotides line up with TRBD2. Germline V gene lookup returns CDR1 SGHNT and CDR2 YYREEE (reference sequence). V lost 3 bases to trimming and J lost 0 bases; unmatched junction nucleotides: 3. The CDR3 covers 16 residues. CDR3: CASSSGTSGYQETQYF. CDR3 nucleotide sequence: TGTGCCAGCAGCTCCGGGACTAGCGGGTACCAAGAGACCCAGTACTTC. The full variable domain, in which reference TRBV5-4 and TRBJ2-5 provide the parts outside the CDR3, is ETGVTQSPTHLIKTRGQQVTLRCSSQSGHNTVSWYQQALGQGPQFIFQYYREEENGRGNFPPRFSGLQFPNYSSELNVNALELDDSALYLCASSSGTSGYQETQYFGPGTRLLVL.

The V call is TRBV7-9, the J call TRBJ1-2, with TRBD1 as a possible D gene (6 bases). Trimming removed 1 base at V and 5 bases at J, with 17 bases between. The CDR3 is 16 amino acids. Germline V gene lookup returns CDR1 SEHNR and CDR2 FQNEAQ (reference sequence). CDR3 sequence: CASSLVAGAVGYGYTF. Here the CDR3 DNA reads TGTGCCAGCAGCTTAGTCGCGGGGGCAGTTGGATATGGCTACACCTTC.

The chain uses TRBV5-6 and TRBJ1-1, with D possibly TRBD1 on 6 matching bases. The CDR3 spans 16 residues. Between the trimmed V and J ends, which lost 4 bases and 0 bases, there was a span of 16 bases. Germline V gene lookup returns CDR1 SGHDT and CDR2 YYEEEE. The CDR3 DNA reads TGTGCCAGCAGCACACAGGGTGCACCTTTGAACACTGAAGCTTTCTTT. It is translated as CASSTQGAPLNTEAFF.

The chain couples TRBV2 to TRBJ1-1, with TRBD1 identical over 10 bases. J lost 3 bases, V lost 5 bases, and 6 bases had no gene match. Per germline, CDR1 SNHLY and CDR2 FYNNEI. The CDR3 contains 15 residues. CDR3 bases: TGTGCCAGCAGTCCCGACAGGGGGCGGGACACTGAAGCTTTCTTT. Translation: CASSPDRGRDTEAFF.

This chain connects TRBV11-2 to TRBJ2-7; TRBD1 agrees at 9 bases. J was trimmed by 3 bases and V by 5 bases; bases with no gene match: 8. The CDR3 is 15 amino acids. The germline V gene encodes CDR1 SGHAT and CDR2 FQNNGV. CDR3 residues: CASSPGQGSLYEQYF. CDR3 nucleotide sequence: TGTGCCAGCAGCCCCGGACAGGGGTCTCTCTACGAGCAGTACTTC. Variable domain in full (rest from reference TRBV11-2 and TRBJ2-7): EAGVAQSPRYKIIEKRQSVAFWCNPISGHATLYWYQQILGQGPKLLIQFQNNGVVDDSQLPKDRFSAERLKGVDSTLKIQPAKLEDSAVYLCASSPGQGSLYEQYFGPGTRLTVT.

The rearrangement uses TRBV3-1 (or the pseudogene TRBV3-2) and TRBJ2-1, with a weak D call TRBD2 (6 bases). Germline V gene sequence: CDR1 LGHDT, CDR2 YNNKEL (reference sequence). This CDR3 comprises 13 residues. The V and J ends lost 4 bases and 6 bases respectively, with 10 bases between them. CDR3 DNA sequence: TGTGCCAGCAGCCCCCAGGGAGGCAATGAGCAGTTCTTC. This translates into CASSPQGGNEQFF.

The rearrangement links TRBV20-1 to TRBJ2-2; 9 nucleotides align to TRBD1. The CDR3 totals 15 residues. CDR1 and CDR2 (germline): DFQATT, SNEGSKA (reference sequence). The V and J ends lost 3 bases and 2 bases, in that order; junction bases with no gene match: 4. CDR3 sequence: CSASPQGANTGELFF. The CDR3 DNA reads TGCAGTGCTAGTCCACAGGGGGCCAACACCGGGGAGCTGTTTTTT.

This chain joins TRBV4-3 and TRBJ2-3; a weak D match, TRBD2 (5 bases). This CDR3 spans 17 amino acids. The germline CDR1 and CDR2 sequences are LGHNA and YSLEER. Trimming left V 0 bases short and J 1 base short, with 14 bases between. The CDR3 nucleotides are TGCGCCAGCAGCCAAGAGCCTATAAATAGCGGCACAGATACGCAGTATTTT. This sequence encodes CASSQEPINSGTDTQYF.

The chain combines TRBV28 with TRBJ1-2; 7 nucleotides align to TRBD1. This CDR3 comprises 14 residues. Per germline, CDR1 MDHEN and CDR2 SYDVKM. The V segment lost 4 bases and the J segment 2 bases; nucleotides outside the gene matches: 4. In DNA, the CDR3 is TGTGCCAGCAGTTCCTCGGACAGGAACTATGGCTACACCTTC. Encoded protein: CASSSSDRNYGYTF.

The CDR3 DNA is TGTGCCAGCAGCCAATCAAGGGGGCTAAGGGGCACAGATACGCAGTATTTT. Protein: CASSQSRGLRGTDTQYF. The genes are TRBV3-1 (or the pseudogene TRBV3-2) and TRBJ2-3, with TRBD1 matching 7 bases. The CDR3 has 17 amino acids. CDR1 and CDR2 (germline): LGHDT, YNNKEL (reference sequence). V lost 2 bases to trimming and J lost 1 base; unmatched junction nucleotides: 9.

CDR3 DNA sequence: TGTGCCAGCAGCTTAGGCGTGACTAGCTCCTACAATGAGCAGTTCTTC. Its protein is CASSLGVTSSYNEQFF. The V call is TRBV7-2, the J call TRBJ2-1, with a tentative D call TRBD2 (6 bases). This CDR3 has 16 residues. Per germline, CDR1 SGHTA and CDR2 FQGNSA. V was cut by 1 base and J by 0 bases, with 10 bases left in between.

V and J are TRBV7-9 and TRBJ1-1; maybe TRBD1 (6 bases). The V gene lost 5 bases and the J gene lost 4 bases, with 11 bases spanning the gap. The CDR3 is 13 amino acids. The germline V gene encodes CDR1 SEHNR and CDR2 FQNEAQ (reference sequence). DNA of the CDR3: TGTGCCAGCAGCCCCACAGGGCTCACTGAAGCTTTCTTT. Encoded protein: CASSPTGLTEAFF.

This sequence joins TRBV19 and TRBJ2-7; 9 bases are shared with TRBD1. V lost 8 bases to trimming and J lost 1 base; unmatched junction nucleotides: 3. The CDR3 is 13 amino acids. Germline V gene data show CDR1 as LNHDA and CDR2 as SQIVND (reference sequence). Here the CDR3 reads CASLGQGSYEQYF. Here the CDR3 DNA reads TGTGCCAGTCTGGGACAGGGATCCTACGAGCAGTACTTC.

The table lists this clone with many counts. The chain employs TRBV19 and TRBJ1-4; D is unclear. Trimming pared 3 bases from V and 4 bases from J, leaving 6 bases between. CDR3 length: 13 residues. CDR1 and CDR2 (germline): LNHDA, SQIVND (reference sequence). This CDR3 is CASSIYSNEKLFF. The CDR3 DNA follows: TGTGCCAGTAGTATCTATAGTAATGAAAAACTGTTTTTT.

The chain carries TRBV6-1 and TRBJ1-6; D is unresolved. Trimming left V 3 bases short and J 9 bases short, with 9 bases between. Germline CDR1 MNHNS, CDR2 SASEGT. The CDR3 loop spans 13 amino acids. CDR3 nucleotides: TGTGCCAGCAGTGACAACGAGGGTTCACCCCTCCACTTT. Its translation: CASSDNEGSPLHF.

With respect to this clone: The same CDR3 arises from other DNA sequences in this sample as well. This sequence joins TRBV27 and TRBJ2-7; 7 bases align to TRBD1. Germline values: CDR1 MNHEY, CDR2 SMNVEV (reference sequence). This CDR3 has 14 residues. Trimming at V came to 3 bases and at J to 0 bases, leaving 2 bases not matched to a gene. The chain's CDR3 is CASSLTGSSYEQYF. In DNA form, the CDR3 reads TGTGCCAGCAGTTTGACAGGGAGCTCCTACGAGCAGTACTTC.

The chain carries TRBV11-2 and TRBJ2-3; 7 bases are shared with TRBD2. Per germline, CDR1 SGHAT and CDR2 FQNNGV. Trimming took 3 bases from V and 5 from J; bases not matched to a gene: 8. The CDR3 runs 15 residues. The CDR3: CASSLRRGEGDTQYF. The CDR3 coding sequence is TGTGCCAGCAGCTTGCGACGGGGGGAGGGAGATACGCAGTATTTT.

The chain uses TRBV7-8 and TRBJ1-2; D ambiguous. Germline CDR1 reads SGHVS; CDR2 reads FQNEAQ. The CDR3 consists of 16 residues. Trimming cost V 0 bases and J 0 bases, with 11 bases left between them. CDR3 bases: TGTGCCAGCAGCTTAGCCCCCCCGAGGTCTAACTATGGCTACACCTTC. Residues: CASSLAPPRSNYGYTF.

The chain employs TRBV24-1 and TRBJ1-6; D possibly corresponds to TRBD1 (5 bases). The CDR3 loop spans 13 amino acids. Germline values: CDR1 KGHDR, CDR2 SFDVKD. V was cut by 8 bases and J by 5 bases, with 9 bases left in between. CDR3 sequence reads: CATKEGDNSPLHF. The DNA of the CDR3 is TGTGCCACCAAGGAAGGGGATAATTCACCCCTCCACTTT.

The rearrangement links TRBV4-1 to TRBJ2-2, with TRBD2 matching 14 bases. Trimming at V came to 3 bases and at J to 1 base, leaving 4 bases not matched to a gene. The germline V gene has CDR1 MGHRA and CDR2 YSYEKL. The CDR3 has 18 amino acids. In DNA form, the CDR3 reads TGCGCCAGCAGCCATTCCGGACTAGCGGGGGGGAACACCGGGGAGCTGTTTTTT. Protein product: CASSHSGLAGGNTGELFF.

This rearrangement joins TRBV7-2 to TRBJ2-2; maybe TRBD1 (5 bases). CDR1 and CDR2 from the germline V gene are SGHTA and FQGNSA. The CDR3 has 15 amino acids. Trimming removed 3 bases at V and 6 bases at J, with 14 bases between. The CDR3 DNA is TGTGCCAGCAGCTTTCAGGGTGGCGCGGCCGGGGAGCTGTTTTTT. This gives the protein CASSFQGGAAGELFF.

This chain uses TRBV5-4 with TRBJ1-6; tentatively, D is TRBD1 (6 bases). Between the trimmed V and J ends, which lost 4 bases and 6 bases, there was a span of 14 bases. CDR3 length equals 15 residues. The germline V gene encodes CDR1 SGHNT and CDR2 YYREEE (reference sequence). CDR3 DNA: TGTGCCAGCAGCACTCTTACAGGGTCTAATTCACCCCTCCACTTT. It encodes CASSTLTGSNSPLHF.